The 15 T cell receptor beta chains given below trace back to one sample, sequenced in a study of cytomegalovirus exposure and HLA in healthy donors. Some clones are missing from TCRdb's copy, which holds only in-frame ones; the method was immunoSEQ multiplex PCR. The sample has approximately 300,000 clones, 87% seen once. Sequencing input: PBMCs. The receptors come from a woman under 40 in good health and CMV-seropositive.

CDR3 sequence: CASSQDVGFLGNTIYF. The CDR3 DNA reads TGCGCCAGCAGCCAAGATGTTGGGTTCTTAGGAAACACCATATATTTT. The chain links TRBV4-3 to TRBJ1-3, with no clear D. The CDR3 is made up of 16 amino acids. Germline V gene lookup returns CDR1 LGHNA and CDR2 YSLEER. Trimming removed 0 bases at V and 4 bases at J, with 13 bases between.

The V call is TRBV5-1, the J call TRBJ2-5; no firm D call. Germline V gene data show CDR1 as SGHRS and CDR2 as YFSETQ. With 5 bases removed from V and 4 bases from J, the gap between germline ends came to 12 bases. This CDR3 region has 13 residues. The CDR3 nucleotides are TGCGCCAGCAGGGCTGGGTGGGTAGAGACCCAGTACTTC. This gives the protein CASRAGWVETQYF. The variable domain in full, with the rest retrieved from reference TRBV5-1 and TRBJ2-5, is KAGVTQTPRYLIKTRGQQVTLSCSPISGHRSVSWYQQTPGQGLQFLFEYFSETQRNKGNFPGRFSGRQFSNSRSEMNVSTLELGDSALYLCASRAGWVETQYFGPGTRLLVL.

V gene TRBV29-1 combines with J gene TRBJ2-3, with 9 bases identical to TRBD1. The V gene's germline CDR1 is SQVTM and CDR2 ANQGSEA. The CDR3 totals 16 residues. The ends lost 6 bases at V and 2 bases at J; junction bases unmatched: 12. In DNA form, the CDR3 reads TGCAGCGTAGCCGGGACAGGGACGGGGCACACAGATACGCAGTATTTT. Translated: CSVAGTGTGHTDTQYF.

This clone appeared a few times. Different DNA sequences within this sample yield the same CDR3. This chain uses TRBV28 with TRBJ1-2, with 7 bases lining up with TRBD1. The CDR3 loop spans 13 amino acids. Unmatched junction bases numbered 5, after V lost 5 bases and J lost 5 bases. Germline V lookup: CDR1 MDHEN, CDR2 SYDVKM. CDR3 nucleotide sequence: TGTGCCAGCAGTCTTAACAGGGGATATGGCTACACCTTC. This sequence encodes CASSLNRGYGYTF.

This clone showed up just a few times. The rearrangement uses TRBV6-5 and TRBJ1-5; the D is unclear. The germline gives CDR1 MNHEY, CDR2 SVGAGI. V gave up 2 bases and J gave up 4 bases, with 9 bases separating them. This CDR3 comprises 14 residues. Written as DNA, the CDR3 is TGTGCCAGCAGTTACGGACGAAAGAATCAGCCCCAGCATTTT. As protein: CASSYGRKNQPQHF.

The chain couples TRBV29-1 to TRBJ2-5, with D unresolved. The CDR3 runs 12 residues. In germline, CDR1 is SQVTM, CDR2 ANQGSEA. V lost 4 bases and J 3 bases, leaving 9 bases between the germline ends. CDR3 protein: CSVVLSKETQYF. The CDR3 nucleotides are TGCAGCGTTGTATTAAGTAAAGAGACCCAGTACTTC. Supplemented by reference TRBV29-1 and TRBJ2-5, the full variable domain reads SAVISQKPSRDICQRGTSLTIQCQVDSQVTMMFWYRQQPGQSLTLIATANQGSEATYESGFVIDKFPISRPNLTFSTLTVSNMSPEDSSIYLCSVVLSKETQYFGPGTRLLVL.

This sequence joins TRBV9 and TRBJ2-3; 11 bases align to TRBD2. CDR1 SGDLS and CDR2 YYNGEE come from the germline V gene. The junction had 7 bases not matched to a gene; V was cut back by 4 bases and J by 3 bases. This CDR3 has 16 amino acids. CDR3 protein: CASSTIAGGLTDTQYF. In DNA, the CDR3 is TGTGCCAGCAGCACAATAGCGGGGGGGCTTACAGATACGCAGTATTTT.

A note on this clone: The junction does not match germline at one end; this may be a read error. This chain links TRBV28 with TRBJ2-7, with 7 bases aligning to TRBD2. The CDR3 runs 12 residues. CDR1 and CDR2 from the germline V gene are MDHEN and SYDVKM. In nucleotides, the CDR3 is TGTGCCAGCAGGGAGGCGGGGGAACCTCTTTCCTTC. Translation: CASREAGEPLSF.

The chain uses TRBV13 and TRBJ2-7; 12 bases match TRBD2. Germline CDR1 reads PRHDT; CDR2 reads FYEKMQ (reference sequence). V shed 4 bases and J 7 bases; nucleotides not matched to a gene: 11. The CDR3 loop spans 16 amino acids. The CDR3 DNA follows: TGTGCCAGCAGCTCCCCCCTAGCGGGAGGGCCGAGTGAGCAGTACTTC. Amino acid sequence: CASSSPLAGGPSEQYF. Full variable domain (outside the CDR3, taken from reference TRBV13 and TRBJ2-7): AAGVIQSPRHLIKEKRETATLKCYPIPRHDTVYWYQQGPGQDPQFLISFYEKMQSDKGSIPDRFSAQQFSDYHSELNMSSLELGDSALYFCASSSPLAGGPSEQYFGPGTRLTVT.

This sequence joins TRBV27 and TRBJ2-2; D is unclear. The CDR3 spans 14 residues. V lost 4 bases and J lost 3, with 9 bases in between. The V gene's germline CDR1 is MNHEY and CDR2 SMNVEV (reference sequence). The CDR3 coding sequence is TGTGCCAGCAGTTACAACACAGACACCGGGGAGCTGTTTTTT. Encoded protein: CASSYNTDTGELFF.

The gene calls are TRBV7-6 and TRBJ2-5; a possible D gene is TRBD2 (7 bases). CDR1 is SGHVS and CDR2 is FNYEAQ in the germline V gene. V was pared by 0 bases and J by 1 base, with 9 bases between. CDR3 length: 15 amino acids. The CDR3 bases are TGTGCCAGCAGCTTAGCCGGGGGGCGCCAAGAGACCCAGTACTTC. Amino acid sequence: CASSLAGGRQETQYF.

The V call is TRBV5-1, the J call TRBJ2-3, with 7 positions matching TRBD1. Germline-derived CDR1 and CDR2 are SGHRS and YFSETQ. The ends lost 4 bases at V and 0 bases at J; junction bases unmatched: 11. This CDR3 has 17 amino acids. CDR3 protein: CASSRDGNRGSTDTQYF. The CDR3 coding sequence is TGCGCCAGCAGCCGAGATGGGAACAGGGGCAGCACAGATACGCAGTATTTT.

This chain connects TRBV18 to TRBJ2-5; D remains unclear. The CDR3 is 14 amino acids. Trimming shortened V by 0 bases and J by 7 bases, and 12 bases separated the two germline ends. The germline V gene has CDR1 KGHSH and CDR2 LQKENI. The CDR3 spells CASSPPEVQWTQYF. CDR3 bases: TGTGCCAGCTCACCACCAGAGGTCCAATGGACCCAGTACTTC.

J is TRBJ2-1 and V is TRBV6-4, with 8 bases matching TRBD2. Germline CDR1 is MRHNA and CDR2 is SNTAGT. Trimming cost V 3 bases and J 7 bases; bases outside gene matches: 23. The CDR3 length is 20 residues. CDR3 amino acids: CASSEFSSFAGGSPKNEQFF. DNA of the CDR3: TGTGCCAGCAGTGAATTCTCCAGTTTTGCGGGAGGCTCTCCCAAGAATGAGCAGTTCTTC.

The chain employs TRBV4-1 and TRBJ2-4; D perhaps matches TRBD1 (5 bases). This CDR3 region has 15 residues. The germline V gene encodes CDR1 MGHRA and CDR2 YSYEKL. V was pared by 0 bases and J by 0 bases, with 6 bases between. The CDR3, as DNA: TGCGCCAGCAGCCAAGAAGGGGTAGCCAAAAACATTCAGTACTTC. Translated, it gives CASSQEGVAKNIQYF.